This section outlines one TCR beta chain sequence together with its context. Its target is not known. Generated by immunoSEQ multiplex PCR, the TCRdb table keeps only in-frame clones and is missing some. The table has around 100,000 clones, about 89% seen once. These data come from a study of T cell responses to AZD1222 COVID-19 vaccine. Germline V CDR1 and CDR2: SEHNR, FQNEAQ (reference sequence). Germline trimming cut 1 base from V and 10 bases from J; bases unmatched to any gene: 4. The CDR3 sequence is 13 residues long. Study-level findings and limits: Distributed over spike, vaccine-associated CD4 TCRs predominated at 160-218 and 743-854.

The chain carries TRBV7-9 and TRBJ2-1; 7 nucleotides agree with TRBD2. Sequencing used peripheral blood, obtained on day 0 of AZD1222 vaccination. The TCR comes from an adult in good health. CDR3 in amino acids: CASSLGLAAEQFF. The CDR3 DNA follows: TGTGCCAGCAGCTTAGGGCTAGCGGCGGAGCAGTTCTTC.